This TCR beta chain is drawn from a study of blood T cells in healthy people across ages. This clonotype has just a few counts. As yet, its antigen is unknown. Combining a sample-barcoded 5' primer with a J-beta primer mix, a second PCR ran for about 6 to 11 cycles. TCRdb re-derived calls from the 5' RACE reads in MiXCR, one entry per CDR3 protein. The data contain about 2 million distinct CDR3 sequences, about 50% of them seen just once; the ten biggest clones take up around 2.1%. The CDR3 length is 16 residues. V lost 5 bases, J lost 0 bases, and 15 bases lay in between. CDR1 and CDR2 (germline): SGHAT, FQNNGV. Study-wide findings and caveats: TCR beta diversity correlated strongly with naive T cell percentage. Across the age range, TCR beta diversity per million T cells fell in a roughly linear way.

The sequenced sample was blood. V and J are TRBV11-2 and TRBJ2-3, with D perhaps matching TRBD2 (7 bases). The TCR sequence derives from a woman in her 40s in good health. CDR3 DNA sequence: TGTGCCAGCAGCCCCAATCGGGGGGCAAGCACAGATACGCAGTATTTT. This encodes CASSPNRGASTDTQYF.